Listed below are T cell receptor beta chains from one sample, sequenced in a study of cytomegalovirus exposure and HLA in healthy donors. Only in-frame clones appear in the TCRdb table, and some are missing; sequencing was by immunoSEQ multiplex PCR. The sample records 150,000 to 200,000 clones, about four fifths being singletons. Sequencing used PBMCs. The receptors derive from a woman under 40 in good health and CMV-seropositive. The CDR3 runs from the conserved cysteine through the conserved F or W. A D gene is named only where the DNA matches it firmly. Size values are once, few and many counts, or a class for expanded clones, and some rows have none.

J gene: TRBJ1-4
D gene: -
clone size: -
CDR3 length: 15
V gene: TRBV5-1
CDR3 DNA: TGCGCCAGCAGCTTACGTGCGGGGAGGGATGAAAAACTGTTTTTT
CDR3 protein: CASSLRAGRDEKLFF

J gene: TRBJ2-7
D gene: -
clone size: -
CDR3 length: 13
V gene: TRBV4-1
CDR3 DNA: TGCGCCAGCAGCCAGAATGTAATGCGCGAGCAGTACTTC
CDR3 protein: CASSQNVMREQYF

J gene: TRBJ1-2
D gene: -
clone size: -
CDR3 length: 14
V gene: TRBV10-2
CDR3 DNA: TGCGCCAGCAGTGAGTCTACAGCTAACTATGGCTACACCTTC
CDR3 protein: CASSESTANYGYTF

J gene: TRBJ1-1
D gene: -
clone size: -
CDR3 length: 13
V gene: TRBV29-1
CDR3 DNA: TGCAGCGTTGAAGCGGGGGGCCGAAATGAAGCTTTCTTT
CDR3 protein: CSVEAGGRNEAFF

J gene: TRBJ1-5
D gene: -
clone size: -
CDR3 length: 15
V gene: TRBV4-2
CDR3 DNA: TGTGCCAGCAGCCAAGAGTACAGGGTCAATCAGCCCCAGCATTTT
CDR3 protein: CASSQEYRVNQPQHF

J gene: TRBJ1-2
D gene: -
clone size: once
CDR3 length: 13
V gene: TRBV7-2
CDR3 DNA: TGTGCCAGCAGCCCGGACAGAAGCTATGGCTACACCTTC
CDR3 protein: CASSPDRSYGYTF

J gene: TRBJ2-2
D gene: TRBD2
clone size: -
CDR3 length: 16
V gene: TRBV15
CDR3 DNA: TGTGCCTCCCGGACTAGCGGGAAAATAAACACCGGGGAGCTGTTTTTT
CDR3 protein: CASRTSGKINTGELFF

J gene: TRBJ1-5
D gene: -
clone size: few
CDR3 length: 14
V gene: TRBV10-3
CDR3 DNA: TGTGCCATCAATCCGACAGCCTCTAATCAGCCCCAGCATTTT
CDR3 protein: CAINPTASNQPQHF

J gene: TRBJ2-1
D gene: TRBD2
clone size: few
CDR3 length: 16
V gene: TRBV4-2
CDR3 DNA: TGTGCCAGCAGCCAAGATAGGGGACTAGCGGGAGGGCCGGTGTTCTTC
CDR3 protein: CASSQDRGLAGGPVFF

J gene: TRBJ1-6
D gene: -
clone size: -
CDR3 length: 12
V gene: TRBV2
CDR3 DNA: TGTGCCAGCAGTGAAGCGGCCTCACCCCTCCACTTT
CDR3 protein: CASSEAASPLHF

J gene: TRBJ2-7
D gene: -
clone size: -
CDR3 length: 13
V gene: TRBV5-1
CDR3 DNA: TGCGCCAGCAGCTTGTCAGACTCAACTGAGCAGTACTTC
CDR3 protein: CASSLSDSTEQYF

J gene: TRBJ1-1
D gene: -
clone size: -
CDR3 length: 11
V gene: TRBV27
CDR3 DNA: TGTGCCACCCTCTTCGACACTGAAGCTTTCTTT
CDR3 protein: CATLFDTEAFF

J gene: TRBJ2-1
D gene: TRBD2
clone size: -
CDR3 length: 17
V gene: TRBV25-1
CDR3 DNA: TGTGCCAGCAGTGAGCCGGGACTAGCGGGGAGACGGTATGAGCAGTTCTTC
CDR3 protein: CASSEPGLAGRRYEQFF

J gene: TRBJ2-3
D gene: -
clone size: -
CDR3 length: 16
V gene: TRBV4-3
CDR3 DNA: TGCGCCAGCAGCCAAGATTCGGGGGTTAACACAGATACGCAGTATTTT
CDR3 protein: CASSQDSGVNTDTQYF

J gene: TRBJ1-2
D gene: TRBD1
clone size: -
CDR3 length: 12
V gene: TRBV13
CDR3 DNA: TGTGCCAGCAGCCGCGGACAGGCAATTTACACCTTC
CDR3 protein: CASSRGQAIYTF

J gene: TRBJ1-2
D gene: TRBD1
clone size: -
CDR3 length: 14
V gene: TRBV6-5
CDR3 DNA: TGTGCCAGCAGTCCGACAGGGGCTCGGAATGGCTACACCTTC
CDR3 protein: CASSPTGARNGYTF

J gene: TRBJ1-1
D gene: -
clone size: -
CDR3 length: 15
V gene: TRBV18
CDR3 DNA: TGTGCCAGCTCACCAGCGATACGGGAAAACACTGAAGCTTTCTTT
CDR3 protein: CASSPAIRENTEAFF

J gene: TRBJ2-3
D gene: TRBD2
clone size: -
CDR3 length: 18
V gene: TRBV10-3
CDR3 DNA: TGTGCCATCAGCCAACAACCGGGACTAGCGGGAGGACCAGATACGCAGTATTTT
CDR3 protein: CAISQQPGLAGGPDTQYF

J gene: TRBJ2-1
D gene: -
clone size: -
CDR3 length: 15
V gene: TRBV4-2
CDR3 DNA: TGTGCCAGCAGACAGGGGTTAGCGGAATACAATGAGCAGTTCTTC
CDR3 protein: CASRQGLAEYNEQFF

J gene: TRBJ2-1
D gene: -
clone size: -
CDR3 length: 11
V gene: TRBV2
CDR3 DNA: TGTGCCAGCAGTACGGACAATGAGCAGTTCTTC
CDR3 protein: CASSTDNEQFF

J gene: TRBJ2-5
D gene: -
clone size: -
CDR3 length: 13
V gene: TRBV10-3
CDR3 DNA: TGTGCCATCAGCCGAGACAGACAAGAGACCCAGTACTTC
CDR3 protein: CAISRDRQETQYF

J gene: TRBJ2-5
D gene: -
clone size: -
CDR3 length: 13
V gene: TRBV11-3
CDR3 DNA: TGTGCCAGCAGCTTAGGTATGCAAGAGACCCAGTACTTC
CDR3 protein: CASSLGMQETQYF

J gene: TRBJ2-1
D gene: TRBD1
clone size: -
CDR3 length: 15
V gene: TRBV11-2
CDR3 DNA: TGTGCCAGCAGTTTGAGAGGGGGCGAGGTCGATGAGCAGTTCTTC
CDR3 protein: CASSLRGGEVDEQFF

J gene: TRBJ1-2
D gene: -
clone size: -
CDR3 length: 17
V gene: TRBV5-4
CDR3 DNA: TGTGCCAGCAGCGCGGCCGTACAGACAGTCCGTAACTATGGCTACACCTTC
CDR3 protein: CASSAAVQTVRNYGYTF

J gene: TRBJ2-7
D gene: TRBD1
clone size: -
CDR3 length: 15
V gene: TRBV4-2
CDR3 DNA: TGTGCCAGCAGCGATTGGACAGGGGGTATTTCCGAGCAGTACTTC
CDR3 protein: CASSDWTGGISEQYF

J gene: TRBJ2-1
D gene: TRBD2
clone size: -
CDR3 length: 15
V gene: TRBV7-9
CDR3 DNA: TGTGCCAGCAGCTTAGGCGGGACTAGTTCCAGTGAGCAGTTCTTC
CDR3 protein: CASSLGGTSSSEQFF

J gene: TRBJ2-1
D gene: -
clone size: -
CDR3 length: 14
V gene: TRBV11-2
CDR3 DNA: TGTGCCAGCAGCTTAGGGCCGGGAGCGAATGAGCAGTTCTTC
CDR3 protein: CASSLGPGANEQFF

J gene: TRBJ2-2
D gene: -
clone size: -
CDR3 length: 13
V gene: TRBV9
CDR3 DNA: TGTGCCAGCAGCGTTGCAGTGACCGGGGAGCTGTTTTTT
CDR3 protein: CASSVAVTGELFF

J gene: TRBJ1-1
D gene: -
clone size: -
CDR3 length: 14
V gene: TRBV27
CDR3 DNA: TGTGCCAGCAGTGCCATGACAGTGAACACTGAAGCTTTCTTT
CDR3 protein: CASSAMTVNTEAFF

J gene: TRBJ2-3
D gene: -
clone size: -
CDR3 length: 15
V gene: TRBV6-5
CDR3 DNA: TGTGCCAGCAAACCGGGGGGGACAGGGATAGATACGCAGTATTTT
CDR3 protein: CASKPGGTGIDTQYF

J gene: TRBJ2-5
D gene: TRBD1
clone size: few
CDR3 length: 14
V gene: TRBV19
CDR3 DNA: TGTGCCAGTAGGGTGGGACAGGGACCAGAGACCCAGTACTTC
CDR3 protein: CASRVGQGPETQYF

J gene: TRBJ1-2
D gene: -
clone size: -
CDR3 length: 14
V gene: TRBV6-6
CDR3 DNA: TGTGCCAGCAGTTACTCCTCAGGGCTGGATGGCTACACCTTC
CDR3 protein: CASSYSSGLDGYTF